The present T cell receptor (beta chain) was sequenced within a study of control samples from healthy donors and cancer patients (dated by TCRdb to about 2020). The CDR3 sequence holds 13 residues, the cysteine and phenylalanine included. This entry keeps only the CDR3 DNA: 39 bases, framed from base 1. V is trimmed back by 3 bases and J by 6 bases, and the junction contains 5 bases that no gene match accounts for. Regarding this clone: Its binding antigen is unknown. The input lacks base qualities; no much larger clone sits a single base away.

Libraries were constructed by the immunoSEQ multiplex PCR assay. TCRdb mirrors the immuneACCESS table, restricted to in-frame sequences. Some clones are absent from its copies; in checked studies, under half trace to an unresolved V gene, and the reason for the others is unknown. For this sample the table gives 150,000 to 200,000 clones, of which roughly nine tenths were detected only once. The top ten hold roughly 1.3% of the sample. The receptor was derived from a man in his thirties or forties in good health. Source material: blood. This chain is built from TRBV12-3 or TRBV12-4 and TRBJ2-7, and 7 junction bases match TRBD2. The nucleotides read TGTGCCAGCAGTTTCTGGGGGGGTATCGAGCAGTACTTC. Its translation is CASSFWGGIEQYF.